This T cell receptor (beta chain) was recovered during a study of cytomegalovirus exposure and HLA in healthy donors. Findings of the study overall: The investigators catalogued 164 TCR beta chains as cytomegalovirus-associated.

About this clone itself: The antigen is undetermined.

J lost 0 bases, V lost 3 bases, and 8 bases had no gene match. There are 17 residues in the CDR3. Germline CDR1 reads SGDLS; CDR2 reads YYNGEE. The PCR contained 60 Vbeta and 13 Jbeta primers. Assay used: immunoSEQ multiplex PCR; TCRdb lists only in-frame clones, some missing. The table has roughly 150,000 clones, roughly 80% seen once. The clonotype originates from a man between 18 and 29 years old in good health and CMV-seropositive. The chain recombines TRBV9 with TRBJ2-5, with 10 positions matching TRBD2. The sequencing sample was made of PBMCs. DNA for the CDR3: TGTGCCAGCAGCGCCGCAACTAGCGGGGTTTACCAAGAGACCCAGTACTTC. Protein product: CASSAATSGVYQETQYF.